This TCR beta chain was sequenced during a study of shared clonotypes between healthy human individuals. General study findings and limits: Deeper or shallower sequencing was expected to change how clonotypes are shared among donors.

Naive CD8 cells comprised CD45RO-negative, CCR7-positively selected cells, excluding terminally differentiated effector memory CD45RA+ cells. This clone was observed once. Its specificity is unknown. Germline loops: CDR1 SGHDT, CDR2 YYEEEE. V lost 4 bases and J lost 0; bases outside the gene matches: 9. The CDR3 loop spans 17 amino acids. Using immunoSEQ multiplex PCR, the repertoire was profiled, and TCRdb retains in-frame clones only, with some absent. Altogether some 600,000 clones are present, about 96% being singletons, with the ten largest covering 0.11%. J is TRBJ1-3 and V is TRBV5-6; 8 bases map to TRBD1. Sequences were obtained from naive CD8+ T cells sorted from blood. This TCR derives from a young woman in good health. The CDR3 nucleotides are TGTGCCAGCAGCGGGACGGGACAGGCGAGCTCTGGAAACACCATATATTTT. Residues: CASSGTGQASSGNTIYF.